This TCR beta chain was retrieved from a study of OX40 agonist ivuxolimab in advanced cancers. Study in general: Among those enrolled, mean age was about 63 years (range roughly 20 to 80) and 82.7% were male.

Assay used: immunoSEQ multiplex PCR; TCRdb lists only in-frame clones, some missing. Of about 70,000 clones in the sample, 70% to 90% were seen once. This CDR3 is built from 11 residues. Germline loops: CDR1 SGHRS, CDR2 YFSETQ. V was pared by 3 bases and J by 1 base, with 1 base between. Study observations and caveats: The average count of expanded clones was higher among CD8+ T cells than among CD4+.

Note on this clone: Antigen: not known.

The sequence came from an adult with an advanced solid tumor such as melanoma, head and neck, liver or kidney cancer. This sequence joins TRBV5-1 and TRBJ1-1; D unclear. The material was CD4+ or CD8+ T cells sorted from blood, obtained in a trial of the OX40 agonist ivuxolimab. The CDR3 loop reads CASSSNTEAFF. In DNA form, the CDR3 reads TGCGCCAGCAGCTCGAACACTGAAGCTTTCTTT. Full variable domain (remainder filled in from reference TRBV5-1 and TRBJ1-1): KAGVTQTPRYLIKTRGQQVTLSCSPISGHRSVSWYQQTPGQGLQFLFEYFSETQRNKGNFPGRFSGRQFSNSRSEMNVSTLELGDSALYLCASSSNTEAFFGQGTRLTVV.